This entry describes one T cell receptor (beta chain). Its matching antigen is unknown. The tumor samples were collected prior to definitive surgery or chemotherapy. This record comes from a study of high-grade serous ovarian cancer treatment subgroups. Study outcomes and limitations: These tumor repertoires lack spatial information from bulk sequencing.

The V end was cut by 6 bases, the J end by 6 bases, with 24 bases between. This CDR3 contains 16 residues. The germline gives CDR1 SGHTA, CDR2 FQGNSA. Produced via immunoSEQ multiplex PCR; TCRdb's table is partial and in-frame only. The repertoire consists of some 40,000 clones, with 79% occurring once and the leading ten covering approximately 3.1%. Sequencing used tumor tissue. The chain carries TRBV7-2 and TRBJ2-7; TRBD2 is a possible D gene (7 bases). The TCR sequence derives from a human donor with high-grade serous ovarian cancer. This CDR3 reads CASSLGGARGVREQYF. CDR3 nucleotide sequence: TGTGCCAGCAGTCTAGGGGGTGCCCGGGGGGTGCGCGAGCAGTACTTC.